This TCR beta chain was captured in a study of blood T cell repertoires in COVID-19. As handled by the study authors: For nucleated cells, counts were estimated from reference gene primer amplification. TCRdb's copy holds only in-frame clones and misses some; the assay was immunoSEQ multiplex PCR. Clone size and V and J calls were adopted from that table, with D and trimming inferred from the DNA. The data contain some 500,000 clones, around 90% of them singletons. A single count supports this clone. The CDR3 runs to 15 residues. CDR1 and CDR2 (germline): MNHEY, SMNVEV (reference sequence). V lost 6 bases to trimming and J lost 0 bases, with 12 bases between them.

Specimen: peripheral blood. V and J are TRBV27 and TRBJ1-5; TRBD1 is a possible D gene (5 bases). The sequence was obtained from a woman in her 50s with COVID-19, enrolled during active disease. Here the CDR3 DNA reads TGTGCCAGCAGCCCTTCTGGGGCTAGCAATCAGCCCCAGCATTTT. As protein: CASSPSGASNQPQHF.